The 27 T cell receptor beta chains presented below share a single source sample, sequenced in a study of blood T cell repertoires in COVID-19. The data were produced by immunoSEQ multiplex PCR, yet TCRdb's version contains in-frame clones alone and is incomplete. The repertoire holds fewer than 300,000 clones, with 75% to 95% as singletons. Sequenced sample: PBMCs or T cells enriched from blood (not recorded which). These TCRs come from a woman aged 25 to 39 who had recovered from COVID-19.

The chain employs TRBV6-5 and TRBJ1-4; a possible D gene is TRBD1 (5 bases). Between the trimmed V and J ends, which lost 6 bases and 5 bases, there was a span of 16 bases. The germline V gene encodes CDR1 MNHEY and CDR2 SVGAGI. The CDR3 extends over 15 amino acids. The CDR3 sequence: CASRGDSGDNEKLFF. DNA for the CDR3: TGTGCCAGCAGGGGGGACTCCGGGGACAATGAAAAACTGTTTTTT.

The V and J genes are TRBV28 and TRBJ1-1; maybe TRBD1 (6 bases). CDR3 length equals 19 residues. V was clipped by 5 bases and J by 0 bases, with 25 bases between them. Germline CDR1 MDHEN, CDR2 SYDVKM. The DNA for the CDR3 is TGTGCCAGCAGTCCCACGCTTACTAATGACAGGCCATTGAACACTGAAGCTTTCTTT. As protein: CASSPTLTNDRPLNTEAFF.

The chain is built from TRBV3-1 (or the pseudogene TRBV3-2) and TRBJ2-1; a possible D gene is TRBD1 (7 bases). CDR1 LGHDT and CDR2 YNNKEL come from the germline V gene (reference sequence). The CDR3 has 14 residues. Trimming removed 5 bases at V and 7 bases at J, with 15 bases between. The CDR3 spells CASSESGGGNEQFF. CDR3 in DNA: TGTGCCAGCAGCGAATCAGGGGGAGGAAATGAGCAGTTCTTC.

This chain connects TRBV6-5 to TRBJ2-1, with TRBD1 as a possible D gene (6 bases). The CDR3 covers 13 residues. Deletions cut 9 bases from V and 9 bases from J, with 18 bases between. In germline, CDR1 is MNHEY, CDR2 SVGAGI. CDR3 region: CASTQGWRGEQFF. CDR3 nucleotides: TGTGCCAGTACTCAGGGGTGGAGAGGTGAGCAGTTCTTC.

This rearrangement joins TRBV3-1 (or the pseudogene TRBV3-2) to TRBJ1-3; D remains ambiguous. Trimming took 0 bases from V and 0 from J, leaving 9 bases between them. Germline V gene sequence: CDR1 LGHDT, CDR2 YNNKEL (reference sequence). The CDR3 has 16 residues. The CDR3, as DNA: TGTGCCAGCAGCCAAGATTTCGGTACCTCTGGAAACACCATATATTTT. Protein product: CASSQDFGTSGNTIYF.

This chain links TRBV7-2 with TRBJ2-2, with 7 bases fitting TRBD2. J was trimmed by 4 bases and V by 5 bases; bases with no gene match: 4. This CDR3 region has 14 residues. Germline values: CDR1 SGHTA, CDR2 FQGNSA. CDR3 residues: CASSLTSRTGELFF. CDR3 coding DNA: TGTGCCAGCAGCCTGACTAGCCGCACCGGGGAGCTGTTTTTT.

The genes are TRBV28 and TRBJ2-1; TRBD1 matches 11 bases. The J segment lost 5 bases and the V segment lost 6 bases, leaving 6 bases of the junction unmatched. The germline V gene encodes CDR1 MDHEN and CDR2 SYDVKM. This CDR3 spans 15 amino acids. The CDR3 DNA sequence: TGTGCCAGCAGGGCGGGACAGGGGGTAAACAATGAGCAGTTCTTC. Translation: CASRAGQGVNNEQFF.

The V call is TRBV5-1, the J call TRBJ2-1; maybe TRBD1 (6 bases). V lost 4 bases to trimming and J lost 6 bases, with 20 bases between them. The CDR3 consists of 16 residues. Germline values: CDR1 SGHRS, CDR2 YFSETQ. Here the CDR3 reads CASSQGPSIGVNEQFF. The CDR3 DNA reads TGCGCCAGCAGCCAGGGGCCCTCGATAGGGGTCAATGAGCAGTTCTTC.

This clone was counted once. This chain joins TRBV7-8 and TRBJ1-5, with no clear D. This CDR3 has 14 residues. CDR1 and CDR2 from the germline V gene are SGHVS and FQNEAQ. Trimming took 0 bases from V and 2 from J, leaving 5 bases between them. DNA of the CDR3: TGTGCCAGCAGCTTAGCCGGAGGCAATCAGCCCCAGCATTTT. The encoded protein is CASSLAGGNQPQHF. Looking up the rest from reference TRBV7-8 and TRBJ1-5 gives the full variable domain: GAGVSQSPRYKVAKRGQDVALRCDPISGHVSLFWYQQALGQGPEFLTYFQNEAQLDKSGLPSDRFFAERPEGSVSTLKIQRTQQEDSAVYLCASSLAGGNQPQHFGDGTRLSIL.

This chain uses TRBV5-1 with TRBJ2-1; TRBD2 agrees at 12 bases. With V trimmed by 2 bases and J by 4 bases, 4 bases remained unmatched. CDR1 SGHRS and CDR2 YFSETQ come from the germline V gene. CDR3 size: 16 residues. The CDR3 here is CASSFGLAGRYNEQFF. In DNA, the CDR3 is TGCGCCAGCAGCTTCGGACTAGCGGGACGTTACAATGAGCAGTTCTTC.

Concerning this clone: This same CDR3 is encoded by further DNA sequences in the sample. The chain joins TRBV28 to TRBJ1-2; D unclear. This CDR3 has 12 amino acids. Trimming removed 3 bases from V and 4 bases from J, with 6 bases in between. Germline CDR1 reads MDHEN; CDR2 reads SYDVKM. CDR3 bases: TGTGCCAGCAGTTTTACAGCCTATGGCTACACCTTC. Amino acid sequence: CASSFTAYGYTF.

The rearrangement joins TRBV19 to TRBJ2-7; a possible D gene is TRBD1 (6 bases). The V end was cut by 6 bases, the J end by 0 bases, with 9 bases between. Germline-derived CDR1 and CDR2 are LNHDA and SQIVND (reference sequence). CDR3 length: 13 residues. CDR3: CASRPTGSYEQYF. For the CDR3, the DNA is TGTGCCAGTAGACCGACAGGCTCCTACGAGCAGTACTTC.

This chain joins TRBV3-1 (or the pseudogene TRBV3-2) and TRBJ2-2; TRBD2 is a possible D gene (5 bases). Germline assignment: CDR1 LGHDT and CDR2 YNNKEL (reference sequence). With 4 bases removed from V and 8 bases from J, the gap between germline ends came to 8 bases. The CDR3 spans 12 residues. The CDR3 region has the DNA TGTGCCAGCAGCCGTAGGGAGGGGGAGCTGTTTTTT. The encoded protein is CASSRREGELFF.

This clone was detected a few times. The rearrangement links TRBV10-1 to TRBJ2-1; D perhaps matches TRBD1 (6 bases). CDR1 is WNHNN, CDR2 SYGVQD, per germline (reference sequence). Trimming took off 4 bases at V and 9 bases at J, with 13 bases between the two ends. This CDR3 is 13 amino acids long. The CDR3 here is CASSGRTGTEQFF. CDR3 nucleotides: TGCGCCAGCAGTGGGCGAACAGGGACTGAGCAGTTCTTC.

The chain employs TRBV27 and TRBJ2-7, with 7 bases fitting TRBD1. The CDR3 extends over 16 amino acids. J gave up 2 bases and V 3 bases, and 10 bases lay outside the gene matches. Germline lookup yields CDR1 MNHEY and CDR2 SMNVEV (reference sequence). The CDR3 here is CASSFRGQVKPYEQYF. The DNA of the CDR3 is TGTGCCAGCAGTTTCCGCGGACAGGTGAAGCCCTACGAGCAGTACTTC.

The chain carries TRBV18 and TRBJ1-2, with 10 bases that match TRBD1. The germline gives CDR1 KGHSH, CDR2 LQKENI. There are 14 residues in the CDR3. The V gene end was trimmed by 3 bases and the J gene end by 4 bases; junction bases not matched to a gene: 2. The CDR3 nucleotides read TGTGCCAGCTCACCCTGGGACAGGGGCTATGGCTACACCTTC. The encoded protein is CASSPWDRGYGYTF.

This clone was detected once. The chain links TRBV4-3 to TRBJ2-3, with TRBD2 as a possible D gene (5 bases). V was trimmed by 1 base and J by 2 bases, leaving 10 bases between them. This CDR3 contains 15 residues. Per germline, CDR1 LGHNA and CDR2 YSLEER. The CDR3 nucleotides are TGCGCCAGCAGCCAAGGTGGCGGGCTCACAGATACGCAGTATTTT. It is translated as CASSQGGGLTDTQYF.

V usage is TRBV5-8 and J usage is TRBJ2-5; D is unresolved. Germline V CDR1 and CDR2: SGHTS, YDEGEE. Trimming left V 4 bases short and J 2 bases short, with 3 bases between. The CDR3 is 11 amino acids. The CDR3 nucleotides read TGTGCCAGCAGCCCACAAGAGACCCAGTACTTC. Residues: CASSPQETQYF. Full variable domain (outside the CDR3, taken from reference TRBV5-8 and TRBJ2-5): EAGVTQSPTHLIKTRGQQATLRCSPISGHTSVYWYQQALGLGLQFLLWYDEGEERNRGNFPPRFSGRQFPNYSSELNVNALELEDSALYLCASSPQETQYFGPGTRLLVL.

This clone is labeled large. The V and J genes are TRBV28 and TRBJ1-5; weak D call: TRBD1 (6 bases). The CDR3 is 12 amino acids. V was clipped by 8 bases and J by 11 bases, with 16 bases between them. Germline CDR1 reads MDHEN; CDR2 reads SYDVKM. The CDR3 here is CASSQGLGAQHF. The CDR3 coding sequence is TGTGCCAGCTCGCAGGGGCTTGGGGCCCAGCATTTT.

The genes are TRBV6-4 and TRBJ2-6, with a weak D call TRBD1 (5 bases). Germline V gene data show CDR1 as MRHNA and CDR2 as SNTAGT. The length of the CDR3 is 16 residues. The ends were cut back, 5 bases at V and 0 bases at J, with 11 bases in the middle. The CDR3 loop is CASSMTAYSGANVLTF. The CDR3 DNA reads TGTGCCAGCAGTATGACAGCCTACTCTGGGGCCAACGTCCTGACTTTC.

The rearrangement joins TRBV18 to TRBJ1-1; no clear D gene. This CDR3 contains 12 residues. Looked up from germline, CDR1 is KGHSH and CDR2 is LQKENI. Trimming removed 3 bases from V and 7 bases from J, with 9 bases in between. CDR3 bases: TGTGCCAGCTCACCTTCACGGGGTGAAGCTTTCTTT. Its translation: CASSPSRGEAFF.

The gene calls are TRBV28 and TRBJ1-1; TRBD1 matches 7 bases. This CDR3 contains 16 residues. Per germline, CDR1 MDHEN and CDR2 SYDVKM. V shed 3 bases and J 1 base; nucleotides not matched to a gene: 8. CDR3 protein: CASSFRQGKRNTEAFF. The CDR3 DNA is TGTGCCAGCAGTTTTCGACAGGGAAAGAGGAACACTGAAGCTTTCTTT.

V usage is TRBV4-3 and J usage is TRBJ2-1; D perhaps matches TRBD2 (5 bases). The CDR3 consists of 15 residues. The germline gives CDR1 LGHNA, CDR2 YSLEER. The V gene lost 1 base and the J gene lost 2 bases, with 9 bases spanning the gap. CDR3 sequence reads: CASSQGGEAYNEQFF. CDR3 nucleotides: TGCGCCAGCAGCCAAGGGGGAGAGGCCTACAATGAGCAGTTCTTC.

The rearrangement joins TRBV5-4 to TRBJ2-3, with 10 bases matching TRBD2. V was pared by 4 bases and J by 5 bases, with 7 bases of the junction left unmatched. The length of the CDR3 is 15 residues. CDR1 SGHNT and CDR2 YYREEE come from the germline V gene (reference sequence). The CDR3 DNA reads TGTGCCAGCAGCCAAGCGGGAGGGCCATTAGATACGCAGTATTTT. This gives the protein CASSQAGGPLDTQYF.

This sequence joins TRBV28 and TRBJ2-3, with 9 bases matching TRBD2. Germline trimming cut 6 bases from V and 3 bases from J; bases unmatched to any gene: 13. The CDR3 spans 17 residues. Germline V CDR1 and CDR2: MDHEN, SYDVKM. The CDR3 DNA follows: TGTGCCAGCAGCTTGTTGGGGGGAGCGGGAGGAACAGATACGCAGTATTTT. Its protein is CASSLLGGAGGTDTQYF.

The chain joins TRBV30 to TRBJ2-5; tentatively, D is TRBD1 (6 bases). The CDR3 is 15 residues long. Trimming stripped 5 bases from V and 1 base from J, with 17 bases between. The germline gives CDR1 GTSNPN, CDR2 SVGIG (reference sequence). This CDR3 reads CAWSHPTGLQETQYF. In DNA, the CDR3 is TGTGCCTGGTCGCACCCGACAGGACTCCAAGAGACCCAGTACTTC.

The J gene is TRBJ1-2, the V gene TRBV6-2 or TRBV6-3; D perhaps matches TRBD1 (6 bases). V dropped 5 bases and J dropped 0 bases, with 19 bases sitting between them. This CDR3 contains 17 residues. Looked up from germline, CDR1 is MNHEY and CDR2 is SVGEGT. The CDR3: CASSDLDSSWANYGYTF. CDR3 DNA: TGTGCCAGCAGTGACCTGGACAGCTCGTGGGCTAACTATGGCTACACCTTC.